These 15 T cell receptor beta chains were all obtained from the same sample, sequenced in a study of blood T cell repertoires in COVID-19. Profiling relied on immunoSEQ multiplex PCR, and the TCRdb table lists in-frame clones only, not all of them. The sample holds some 200,000 clones, 80% to 90% seen once. The material sequenced was peripheral blood. The receptor source for this set is a woman older than 75 with active or convalescent COVID-19.

The chain carries TRBV4-1 and TRBJ2-1; perhaps TRBD1 as D (5 bases). This CDR3 has 15 residues. Trimming removed 0 bases at V and 8 bases at J, with 14 bases between. Germline loops: CDR1 MGHRA, CDR2 YSYEKL. The CDR3 protein is CASSQDGRQKDEQFF. The CDR3 nucleotides read TGCGCCAGCAGCCAAGACGGGCGACAGAAGGATGAGCAGTTCTTC.

J is TRBJ2-3 and V is TRBV24-1; a possible D gene is TRBD2 (5 bases). Trimming pared 5 bases from V and 1 base from J, leaving 6 bases between. The CDR3 is made up of 13 amino acids. Germline CDR1 KGHDR, CDR2 SFDVKD. The CDR3: CATSVLGTDTQYF. The CDR3 nucleotides read TGTGCCACCAGTGTACTAGGCACAGATACGCAGTATTTT.

V usage is TRBV5-1 and J usage is TRBJ1-5; weak D call: TRBD1 (6 bases). Germline CDR1 SGHRS, CDR2 YFSETQ. V lost 4 bases and J 4 bases, leaving 9 bases between the germline ends. CDR3 length: 13 residues. CDR3 in DNA: TGCGCCAGCAGCCCGGGACAAAATCAGCCCCAGCATTTT. As protein: CASSPGQNQPQHF.

V and J are TRBV18 and TRBJ1-1; 7 bases fit TRBD1. In germline, CDR1 is KGHSH, CDR2 LQKENI. V lost 5 bases and J lost 0; bases outside the gene matches: 6. The CDR3 is made up of 15 amino acids. Written as DNA, the CDR3 is TGTGCCAGCTCATCTAGGACAGGACTGAACACTGAAGCTTTCTTT. This encodes CASSSRTGLNTEAFF.

This rearrangement joins TRBV5-1 to TRBJ2-7, with D perhaps matching TRBD1 (6 bases). Germline lookup yields CDR1 SGHRS and CDR2 YFSETQ. V lost 4 bases to trimming and J lost 5 bases, with 10 bases between them. The CDR3 spans 12 residues. The CDR3 DNA reads as TGCGCCAGCAGCCTAGGACAGAACGAGCAGTACTTC. It translates to CASSLGQNEQYF. The full variable domain, its missing parts supplied by reference TRBV5-1 and TRBJ2-7, is KAGVTQTPRYLIKTRGQQVTLSCSPISGHRSVSWYQQTPGQGLQFLFEYFSETQRNKGNFPGRFSGRQFSNSRSEMNVSTLELGDSALYLCASSLGQNEQYFGPGTRLTVT.

The V call is TRBV3-1 (or the pseudogene TRBV3-2), the J call TRBJ1-4; no reliable D call. V lost 2 bases and J lost 4, with 11 bases in between. The CDR3 length is 15 residues. CDR1 and CDR2 from the germline V gene are LGHDT and YNNKEL (reference sequence). Written as DNA, the CDR3 is TGTGCCAGCAGCCAAAACAGAGAATTTAATGAAAAACTGTTTTTT. Encoded protein: CASSQNREFNEKLFF.

The chain couples TRBV25-1 to TRBJ2-7; TRBD2 might be the D (5 bases). Germline lookup yields CDR1 MGHDK and CDR2 SYGVNS. CDR3 length equals 12 residues. Trimming removed 6 bases from V and 2 bases from J, with 8 bases in between. CDR3 amino acids: CASRDSPYEQYF. The CDR3 nucleotides read TGTGCCAGCAGGGACTCCCCCTACGAGCAGTACTTC.

As concerns this clone: This sample also contains other DNA sequences that code for the same CDR3. The chain employs TRBV5-6 and TRBJ2-5, with D unresolved. From germline, CDR1 is SGHDT and CDR2 YYEEEE. The V end lost 2 bases, the J end lost 5 bases, and 4 bases lay between the germline ends. This CDR3 has 11 amino acids. CDR3 amino acids: CASSLEETQYF. In DNA, the CDR3 is TGTGCCAGCAGCTTAGAGGAGACCCAGTACTTC.

The sample holds a few counts of this clone. J is TRBJ1-1 and V is TRBV6-6, with 7 bases identical to TRBD1. J lost 0 bases, V lost 5 bases, and 12 bases had no gene match. There are 17 residues in the CDR3. Germline loops: CDR1 MNHNY, CDR2 SVGAGI (reference sequence). CDR3 bases: TGTGCCAGCAGTCATCACCCGGGACAGAGGTTGAACACTGAAGCTTTCTTT. This translates into CASSHHPGQRLNTEAFF.

The chain combines TRBV6-5 with TRBJ2-5; maybe TRBD1 (6 bases). The V end lost 5 bases, the J end lost 2 bases, and 9 bases lay between the germline ends. Germline loops: CDR1 MNHEY, CDR2 SVGAGI. The CDR3 is 13 amino acids. CDR3 DNA: TGTGCCAGCAGTCGGACAGAACAAGAGACCCAGTACTTC. Amino acid sequence: CASSRTEQETQYF.

The chain employs TRBV5-1 and TRBJ2-7; D perhaps matches TRBD1 (6 bases). The CDR3 covers 14 residues. Trimming shortened V by 4 bases and J by 2 bases, and 13 bases separated the two germline ends. From germline, CDR1 is SGHRS and CDR2 YFSETQ. The CDR3 DNA follows: TGCGCCAGCAGCCCCGACAGGTCGCCCTACGAGCAGTACTTC. As protein: CASSPDRSPYEQYF.

J is TRBJ2-2 and V is TRBV27; 7 nucleotides line up with TRBD1. CDR1 is MNHEY, CDR2 SMNVEV, per germline (reference sequence). V lost 10 bases, J lost 5 bases, and 10 bases stayed unmatched. The CDR3 contains 14 residues. This chain's CDR3 is CATQDRSLTGELFF. CDR3 coding DNA: TGTGCCACCCAGGACAGGAGTTTAACCGGGGAGCTGTTTTTT.

The chain combines TRBV6-5 with TRBJ1-1, with 8 positions matching TRBD1. The V gene end was trimmed by 4 bases and the J gene end by 10 bases; junction bases not matched to a gene: 11. Looked up from germline, CDR1 is MNHEY and CDR2 is SVGAGI. There are 14 residues in the CDR3. The CDR3 here is CASSSDRALWGAFF. The CDR3, as DNA: TGTGCCAGCAGTTCGGACAGGGCCCTTTGGGGAGCTTTCTTT.

The chain has TRBV7-2 and TRBJ2-3, with D possibly matching TRBD1 (5 bases). The CDR3 is made up of 14 amino acids. V lost 2 bases and J 3 bases, leaving 9 bases between the germline ends. CDR1 SGHTA and CDR2 FQGNSA come from the germline V gene. CDR3 region: CASSLRGRTDTQYF. For the CDR3, the DNA is TGTGCCAGCAGCTTAAGGGGCAGGACAGATACGCAGTATTTT.

This clone appeared a single time. V usage is TRBV19 and J usage is TRBJ1-1; D gene ambiguous. The CDR3 extends over 15 amino acids. Germline V gives CDR1 LNHDA, CDR2 SQIVND (reference sequence). Trimming cost V 5 bases and J 1 base, with 14 bases left between them. CDR3 sequence: CASSAFGRGNTEAFF. For the CDR3, the DNA is TGTGCCAGTAGTGCATTCGGGCGGGGGAACACTGAAGCTTTCTTT.